Given below is one T cell receptor (beta chain) in context. This CDR3 has 13 amino acids. J gave up 9 bases and V 1 base, and 3 bases lay outside the gene matches. Germline CDR1 reads SEHNR; CDR2 reads FQNEAQ (reference sequence). Profiling relied on immunoSEQ multiplex PCR, and the TCRdb table lists in-frame clones only, not all of them. The data hold more than 200,000 clones, with 83% observed a single time. The sample belongs to a study of blood T cell repertoires in COVID-19. For the study at large: Sites across the United States, Italy and Spain contributed samples from acute and convalescent COVID-19.

Source material: peripheral blood. The rearrangement links TRBV7-9 to TRBJ2-1; 7 nucleotides line up with TRBD2. This sequence was found in a woman in her 70s with active or convalescent COVID-19. The CDR3 here is CASSLVAGIEQFF. CDR3 sequence (DNA): TGTGCCAGCAGCTTAGTAGCGGGCATTGAGCAGTTCTTC.